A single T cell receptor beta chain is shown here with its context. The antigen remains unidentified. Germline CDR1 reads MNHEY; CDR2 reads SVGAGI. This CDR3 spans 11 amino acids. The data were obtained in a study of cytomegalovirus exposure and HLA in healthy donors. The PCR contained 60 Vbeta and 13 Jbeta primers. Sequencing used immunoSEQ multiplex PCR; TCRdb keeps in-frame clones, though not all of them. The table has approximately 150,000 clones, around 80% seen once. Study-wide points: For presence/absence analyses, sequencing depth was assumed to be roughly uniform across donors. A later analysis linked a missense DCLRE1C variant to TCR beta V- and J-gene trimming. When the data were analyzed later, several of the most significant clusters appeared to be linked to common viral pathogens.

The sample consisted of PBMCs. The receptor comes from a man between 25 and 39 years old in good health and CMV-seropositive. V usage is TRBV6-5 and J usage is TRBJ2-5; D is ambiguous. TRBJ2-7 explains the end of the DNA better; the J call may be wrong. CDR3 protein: CASSLGYEQYF. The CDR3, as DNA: TGTGCCAGCAGCCTAGGCTACGAGCAGTACTTC.